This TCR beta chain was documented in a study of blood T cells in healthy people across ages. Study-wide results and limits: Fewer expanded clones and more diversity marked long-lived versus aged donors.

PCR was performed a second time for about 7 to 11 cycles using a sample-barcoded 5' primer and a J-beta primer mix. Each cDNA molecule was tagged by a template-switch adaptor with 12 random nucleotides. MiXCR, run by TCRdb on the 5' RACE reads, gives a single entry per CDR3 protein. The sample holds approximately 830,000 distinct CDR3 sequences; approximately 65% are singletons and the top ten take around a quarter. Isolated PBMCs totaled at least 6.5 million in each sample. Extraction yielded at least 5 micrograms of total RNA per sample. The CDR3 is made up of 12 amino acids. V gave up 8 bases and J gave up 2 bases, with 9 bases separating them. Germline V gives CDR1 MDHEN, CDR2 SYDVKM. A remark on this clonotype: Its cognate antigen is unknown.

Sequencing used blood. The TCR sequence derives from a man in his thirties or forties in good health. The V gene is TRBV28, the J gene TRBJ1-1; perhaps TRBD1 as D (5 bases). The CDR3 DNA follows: TGTGCCAGCCAGGGCCCAAACACTGAAGCTTTCTTT. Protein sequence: CASQGPNTEAFF.